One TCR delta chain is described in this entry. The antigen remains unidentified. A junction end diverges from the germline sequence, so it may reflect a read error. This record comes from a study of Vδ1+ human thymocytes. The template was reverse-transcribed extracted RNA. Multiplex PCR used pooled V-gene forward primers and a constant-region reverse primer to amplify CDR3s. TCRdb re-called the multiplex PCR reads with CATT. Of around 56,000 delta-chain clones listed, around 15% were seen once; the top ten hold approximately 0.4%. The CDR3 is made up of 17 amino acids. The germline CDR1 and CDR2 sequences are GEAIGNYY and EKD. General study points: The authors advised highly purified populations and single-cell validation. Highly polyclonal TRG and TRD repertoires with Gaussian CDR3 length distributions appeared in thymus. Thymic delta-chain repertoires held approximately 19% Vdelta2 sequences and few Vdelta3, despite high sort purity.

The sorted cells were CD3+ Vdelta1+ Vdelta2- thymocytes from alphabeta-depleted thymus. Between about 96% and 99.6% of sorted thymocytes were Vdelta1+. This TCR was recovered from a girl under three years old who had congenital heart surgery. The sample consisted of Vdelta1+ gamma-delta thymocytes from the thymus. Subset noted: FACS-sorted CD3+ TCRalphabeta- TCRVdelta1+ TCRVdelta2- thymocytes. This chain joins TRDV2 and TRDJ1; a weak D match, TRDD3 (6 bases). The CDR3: CACDTDGGPGMRGKRIF. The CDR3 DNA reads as TGTGCCTGTGACACCGACGGGGGGCCTGGGATGCGGGGGAAACGCATCTTT.